This T cell receptor (beta chain) derives from a study of spatial heterogeneity in lung cancer. Across the whole study: Averaged across combinations, each unique TCR and UMI pairing appeared more than ten times in raw reads, which were uncorrected.

Trimming stripped 3 bases from V and 4 bases from J, with 7 bases between. Germline CDR1 SGHTA, CDR2 FQGTGA. CDR3 size: 13 residues. The library protocol tagged each TCR cDNA with a unique molecular identifier. TCRdb reanalysed the 5' RACE reads using MiXCR and keeps one entry per CDR3 protein. The table shows tens of thousands of distinct CDR3 sequences, with around 5.5% occurring only once. This clonotype was observed a few times. What it binds is unknown. Time point noted: sample taken at primary tumor resection. Whole RNA, which was extracted from tumor, nontumor lung tissue or frozen PBMC, was sequenced without any cell sorting. A total of approximately 75 untreated early-stage non-small cell lung cancer patients served as donors. The study, taken as a whole, reports: Blood contained ubiquitous expanded tumor TCRs more at resection than at follow-up.

This chain joins TRBV7-3 and TRBJ1-5; D remains unclear. This sequence originates from a male donor with early-stage non-small cell lung cancer. Sample: PBMCs, taken at surgery. This chain's CDR3 is CASSFGINQPQHF. In nucleotides, the CDR3 is TGTGCCAGCAGCTTCGGGATTAATCAGCCCCAGCATTTT. The full variable domain, with the rest looked up from reference TRBV7-3 and TRBJ1-5, is GAGVSQTPSNKVTEKGKYVELRCDPISGHTALYWYRQSLGQGPEFLIYFQGTGAADDSGLPNDRFFAVRPEGSVSTLKIQRTERGDSAVYLCASSFGINQPQHFGDGTRLSIL.